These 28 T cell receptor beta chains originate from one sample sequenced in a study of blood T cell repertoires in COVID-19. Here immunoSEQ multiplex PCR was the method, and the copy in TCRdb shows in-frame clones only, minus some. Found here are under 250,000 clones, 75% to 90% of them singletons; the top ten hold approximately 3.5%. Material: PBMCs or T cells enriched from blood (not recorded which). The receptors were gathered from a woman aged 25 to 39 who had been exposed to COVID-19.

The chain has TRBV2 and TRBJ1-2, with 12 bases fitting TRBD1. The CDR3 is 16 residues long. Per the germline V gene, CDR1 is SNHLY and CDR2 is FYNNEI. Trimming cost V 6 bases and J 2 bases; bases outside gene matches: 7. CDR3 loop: CASRPTGTGGNYGYTF. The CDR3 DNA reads TGTGCCAGCAGACCTACCGGGACAGGGGGCAACTATGGCTACACCTTC.

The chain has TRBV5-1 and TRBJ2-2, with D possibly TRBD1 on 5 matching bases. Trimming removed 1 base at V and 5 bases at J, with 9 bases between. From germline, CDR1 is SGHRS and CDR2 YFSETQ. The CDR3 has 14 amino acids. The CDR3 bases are TGCGCCAGCAGCTTGACACAGGCTACCGGGGAGCTGTTTTTT. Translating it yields CASSLTQATGELFF.

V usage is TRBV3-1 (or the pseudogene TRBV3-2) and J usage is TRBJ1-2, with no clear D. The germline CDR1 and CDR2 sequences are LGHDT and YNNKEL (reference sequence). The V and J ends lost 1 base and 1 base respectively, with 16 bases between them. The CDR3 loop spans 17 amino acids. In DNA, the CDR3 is TGTGCCAGCAGCCAAGGCTTTAACCCGCTACTTAACTATGGCTACACCTTC. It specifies CASSQGFNPLLNYGYTF.

CDR3 in amino acids: CASSETGSQPQHF. The DNA for the CDR3 is TGTGCCAGCAGTGAAACAGGGTCCCAGCCCCAGCATTTT. V is TRBV2 and J is TRBJ1-5; D is possibly TRBD1 (6 bases). Germline V lookup: CDR1 SNHLY, CDR2 FYNNEI. CDR3 length: 13 amino acids. The V end lost 2 bases, the J end lost 7 bases, and 9 bases lay between the germline ends.

CDR3 DNA sequence: TGTGCCAGCAGACTTGACTACCCTCTCACAGATACGCAGTATTTT. Translation: CASRLDYPLTDTQYF. This chain connects TRBV11-2 to TRBJ2-3; tentative D call: TRBD2 (5 bases). CDR1 is SGHAT and CDR2 is FQNNGV in the germline V gene. This CDR3 is 15 amino acids long. Trimming took 6 bases from V and 2 from J, leaving 15 bases between them. The full variable domain, with the rest looked up from reference TRBV11-2 and TRBJ2-3, is EAGVAQSPRYKIIEKRQSVAFWCNPISGHATLYWYQQILGQGPKLLIQFQNNGVVDDSQLPKDRFSAERLKGVDSTLKIQPAKLEDSAVYLCASRLDYPLTDTQYFGPGTRLTVL.

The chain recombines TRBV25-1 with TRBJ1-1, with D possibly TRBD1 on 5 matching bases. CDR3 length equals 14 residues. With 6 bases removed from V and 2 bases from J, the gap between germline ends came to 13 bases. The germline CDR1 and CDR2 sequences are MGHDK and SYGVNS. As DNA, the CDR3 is TGTGCCAGCAGGGGGCAGGGACTCAACACTGAAGCTTTCTTT. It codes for CASRGQGLNTEAFF.

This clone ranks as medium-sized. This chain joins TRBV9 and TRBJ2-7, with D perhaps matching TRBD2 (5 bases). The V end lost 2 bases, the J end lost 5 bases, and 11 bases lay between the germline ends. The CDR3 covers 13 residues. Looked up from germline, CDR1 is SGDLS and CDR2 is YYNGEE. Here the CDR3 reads CASSVGVGNEQYF. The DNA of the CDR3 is TGTGCCAGCAGCGTCGGGGTTGGGAACGAGCAGTACTTC.

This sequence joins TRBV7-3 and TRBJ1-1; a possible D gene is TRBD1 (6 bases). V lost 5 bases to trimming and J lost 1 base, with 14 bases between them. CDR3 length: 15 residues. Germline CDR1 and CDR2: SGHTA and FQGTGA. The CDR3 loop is CASSRKGGPNTEAFF. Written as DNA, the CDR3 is TGTGCCAGCAGCAGAAAGGGGGGGCCGAACACTGAAGCTTTCTTT.

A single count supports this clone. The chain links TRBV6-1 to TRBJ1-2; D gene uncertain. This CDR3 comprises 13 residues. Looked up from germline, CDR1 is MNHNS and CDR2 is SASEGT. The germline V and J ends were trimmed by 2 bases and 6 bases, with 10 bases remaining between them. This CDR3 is CASSETGYNGYTF. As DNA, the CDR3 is TGTGCCAGCAGTGAAACGGGGTATAATGGCTACACCTTC.

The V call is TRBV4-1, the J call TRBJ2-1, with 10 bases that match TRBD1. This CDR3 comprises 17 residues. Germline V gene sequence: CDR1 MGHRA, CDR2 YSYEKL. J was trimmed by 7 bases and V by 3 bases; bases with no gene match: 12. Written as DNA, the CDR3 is TGCGCCAGCAGCCAGGATCCGACAGGGGGCGCCTGGAATGAGCAGTTCTTC. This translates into CASSQDPTGGAWNEQFF.

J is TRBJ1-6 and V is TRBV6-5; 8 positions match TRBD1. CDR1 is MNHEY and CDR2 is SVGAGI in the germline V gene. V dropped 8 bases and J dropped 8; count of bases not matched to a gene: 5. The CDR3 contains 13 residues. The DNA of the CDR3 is TGTGCCAGCCATCAGGGGGCCCATTCACCCCTCCACTTT. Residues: CASHQGAHSPLHF.

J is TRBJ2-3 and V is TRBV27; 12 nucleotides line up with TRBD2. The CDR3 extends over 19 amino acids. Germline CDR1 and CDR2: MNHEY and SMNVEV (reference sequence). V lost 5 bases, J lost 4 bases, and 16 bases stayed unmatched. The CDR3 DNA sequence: TGTGCCAGCAGTCTCCCCGCTAGCGGGAGGGACGACATCCCAGATACGCAGTATTTT. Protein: CASSLPASGRDDIPDTQYF.

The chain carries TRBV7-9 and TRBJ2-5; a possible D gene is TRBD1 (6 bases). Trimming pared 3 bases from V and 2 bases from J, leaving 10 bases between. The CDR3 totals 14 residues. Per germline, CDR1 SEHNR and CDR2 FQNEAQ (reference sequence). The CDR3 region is CASSLTGQQETQYF. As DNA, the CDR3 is TGTGCCAGCAGCTTGACAGGTCAGCAAGAGACCCAGTACTTC.

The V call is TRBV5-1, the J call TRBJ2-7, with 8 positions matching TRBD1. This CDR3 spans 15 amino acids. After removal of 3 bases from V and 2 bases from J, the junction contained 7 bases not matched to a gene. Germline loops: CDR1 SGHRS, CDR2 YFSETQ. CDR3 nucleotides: TGCGCCAGCAGCTCCAACGGACAGGGCCCCTACGAGCAGTACTTC. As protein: CASSSNGQGPYEQYF.

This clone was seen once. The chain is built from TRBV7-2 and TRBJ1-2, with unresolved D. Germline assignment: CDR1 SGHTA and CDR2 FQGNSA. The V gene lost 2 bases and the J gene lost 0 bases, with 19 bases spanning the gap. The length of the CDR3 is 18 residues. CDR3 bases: TGTGCCAGCAGCTTATCTTCACAGAGAAACCTACCTAACTATGGCTACACCTTC. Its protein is CASSLSSQRNLPNYGYTF.

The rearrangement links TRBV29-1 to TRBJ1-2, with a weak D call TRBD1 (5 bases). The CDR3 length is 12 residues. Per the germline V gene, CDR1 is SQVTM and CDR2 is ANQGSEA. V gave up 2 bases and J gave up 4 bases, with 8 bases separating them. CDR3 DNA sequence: TGCAGCGTTGAATTGGGGCCCTATGGCTACACCTTC. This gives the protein CSVELGPYGYTF.

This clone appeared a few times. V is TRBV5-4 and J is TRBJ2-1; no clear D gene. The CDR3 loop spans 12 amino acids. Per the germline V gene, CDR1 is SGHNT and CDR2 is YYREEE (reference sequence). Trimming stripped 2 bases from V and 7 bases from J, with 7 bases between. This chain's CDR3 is CASSFSRNEQFF. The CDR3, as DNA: TGTGCCAGCAGCTTCTCTAGGAATGAGCAGTTCTTC.

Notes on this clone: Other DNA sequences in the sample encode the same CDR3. CDR3 sequence: CASSKWPSGGKNEQYF. Written as DNA, the CDR3 is TGTGCCAGTAGCAAATGGCCTAGCGGGGGGAAGAACGAGCAGTACTTC. This chain links TRBV21-1 with TRBJ2-7; TRBD2 was called by the table and not checked on the DNA. TRBV21-1 is an annotated pseudogene. The CDR3 extends over 16 amino acids.

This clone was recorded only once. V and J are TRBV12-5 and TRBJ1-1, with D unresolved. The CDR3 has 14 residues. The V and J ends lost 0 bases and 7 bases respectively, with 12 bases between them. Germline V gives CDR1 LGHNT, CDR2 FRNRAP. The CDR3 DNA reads TGTGCTAGTGGTTTGGTGCGAGGGCCCGATGAAGCTTTCTTT. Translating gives CASGLVRGPDEAFF.

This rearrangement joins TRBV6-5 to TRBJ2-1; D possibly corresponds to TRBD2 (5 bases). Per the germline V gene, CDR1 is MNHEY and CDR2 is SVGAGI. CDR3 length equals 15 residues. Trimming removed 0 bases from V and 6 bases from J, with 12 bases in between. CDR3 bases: TGTGCCAGCAGTTACTCTCCTGTAGCGACCAATGAGCAGTTCTTC. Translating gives CASSYSPVATNEQFF.

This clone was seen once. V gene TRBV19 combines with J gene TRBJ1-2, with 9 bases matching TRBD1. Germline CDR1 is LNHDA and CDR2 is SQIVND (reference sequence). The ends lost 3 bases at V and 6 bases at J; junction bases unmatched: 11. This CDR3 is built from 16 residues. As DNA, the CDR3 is TGTGCCAGTAGTATCGAACGTACAGGGGGCCAAAATGGCTACACCTTC. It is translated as CASSIERTGGQNGYTF.

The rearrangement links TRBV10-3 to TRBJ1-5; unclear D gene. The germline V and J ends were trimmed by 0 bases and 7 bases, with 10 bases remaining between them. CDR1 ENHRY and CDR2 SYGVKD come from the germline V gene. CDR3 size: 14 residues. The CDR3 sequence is CAISESVSLQPQHF. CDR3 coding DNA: TGTGCCATCAGTGAGTCTGTCAGTCTGCAGCCCCAGCATTTT.

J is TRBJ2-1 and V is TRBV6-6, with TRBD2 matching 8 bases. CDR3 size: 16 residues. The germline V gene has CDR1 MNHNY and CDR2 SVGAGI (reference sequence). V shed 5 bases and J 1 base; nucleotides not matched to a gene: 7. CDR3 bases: TGTGCCAGCAGTCGAGCGGGAGTGGCTTCCTACAATGAGCAGTTCTTC. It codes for CASSRAGVASYNEQFF.

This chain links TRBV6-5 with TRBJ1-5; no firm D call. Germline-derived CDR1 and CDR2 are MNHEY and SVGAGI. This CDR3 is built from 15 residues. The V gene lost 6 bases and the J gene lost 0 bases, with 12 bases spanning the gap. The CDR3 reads CASRRQINSNQPQHF. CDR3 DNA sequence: TGTGCCAGCAGGAGGCAAATTAATAGCAATCAGCCCCAGCATTTT.

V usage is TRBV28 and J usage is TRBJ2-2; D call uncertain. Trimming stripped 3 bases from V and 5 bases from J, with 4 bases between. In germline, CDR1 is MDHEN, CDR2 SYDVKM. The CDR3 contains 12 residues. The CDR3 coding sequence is TGTGCCAGCAGTTTTCCTACCGGGGAGCTGTTTTTT. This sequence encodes CASSFPTGELFF.

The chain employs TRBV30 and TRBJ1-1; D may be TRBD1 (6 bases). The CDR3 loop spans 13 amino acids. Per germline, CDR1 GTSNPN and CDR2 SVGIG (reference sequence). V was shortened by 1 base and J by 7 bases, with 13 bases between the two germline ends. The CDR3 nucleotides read TGTGCCTGGAGTGGAAACAGGGACCTTGAAGCTTTCTTT. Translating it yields CAWSGNRDLEAFF.

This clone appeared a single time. Here the CDR3 reads CASSFRGGQPQHF. CDR3 DNA sequence: TGTGCCAGCAGCTTCCGGGGGGGTCAGCCCCAGCATTTT. This sequence joins TRBV7-2 and TRBJ1-5, with D possibly matching TRBD1 (5 bases). The CDR3 is 13 residues long. Germline assignment: CDR1 SGHTA and CDR2 FQGNSA. The germline V and J ends were trimmed by 3 bases and 6 bases, with 9 bases remaining between them.

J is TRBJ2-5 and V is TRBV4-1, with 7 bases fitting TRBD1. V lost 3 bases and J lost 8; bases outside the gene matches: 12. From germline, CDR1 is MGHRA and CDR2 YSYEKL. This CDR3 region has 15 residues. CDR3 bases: TGCGCCAGCAGCCAGCAAGACAGGGCGTTTGCAACCCAGTACTTC. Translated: CASSQQDRAFATQYF.